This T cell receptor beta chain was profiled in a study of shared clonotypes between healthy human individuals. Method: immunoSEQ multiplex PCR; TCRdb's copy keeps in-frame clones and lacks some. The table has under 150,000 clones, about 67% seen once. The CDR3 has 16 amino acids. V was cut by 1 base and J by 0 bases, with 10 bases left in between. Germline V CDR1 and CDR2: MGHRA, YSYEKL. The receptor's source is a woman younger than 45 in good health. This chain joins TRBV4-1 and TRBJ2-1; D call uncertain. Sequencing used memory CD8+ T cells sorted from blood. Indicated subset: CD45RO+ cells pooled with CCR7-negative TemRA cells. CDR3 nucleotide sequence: TGCGCCAGCAGCCAAGTGACCAACCCCTCCTACAATGAGCAGTTCTTC. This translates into CASSQVTNPSYNEQFF.